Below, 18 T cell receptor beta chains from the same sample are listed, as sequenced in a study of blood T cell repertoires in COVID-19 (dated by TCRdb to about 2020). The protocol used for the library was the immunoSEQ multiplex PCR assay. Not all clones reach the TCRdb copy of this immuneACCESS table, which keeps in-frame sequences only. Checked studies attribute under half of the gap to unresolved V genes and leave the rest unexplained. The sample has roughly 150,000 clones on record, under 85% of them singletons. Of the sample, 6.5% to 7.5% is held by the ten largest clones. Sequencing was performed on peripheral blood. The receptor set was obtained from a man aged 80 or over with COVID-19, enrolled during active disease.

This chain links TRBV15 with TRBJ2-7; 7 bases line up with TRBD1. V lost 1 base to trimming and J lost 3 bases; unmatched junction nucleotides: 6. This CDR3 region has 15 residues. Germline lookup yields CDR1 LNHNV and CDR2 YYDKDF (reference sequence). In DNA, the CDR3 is TGTGCCACCAGCAGAGCCCAACCAGGGGGCTACGAGCAGTACTTC. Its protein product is CATSRAQPGGYEQYF. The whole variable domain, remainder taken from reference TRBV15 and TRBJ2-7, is DAMVIQNPRYQVTQFGKPVTLSCSQTLNHNVMYWYQQKSSQAPKLLFHYYDKDFNNEADTPDNFQSRRPNTSFCFLDIRSPGLGDTAMYLCATSRAQPGGYEQYFGPGTRLTVT.

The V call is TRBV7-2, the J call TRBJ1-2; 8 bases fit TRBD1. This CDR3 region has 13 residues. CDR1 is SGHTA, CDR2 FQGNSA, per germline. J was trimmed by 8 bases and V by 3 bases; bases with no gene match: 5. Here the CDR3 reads CASSFGQGRGYTF. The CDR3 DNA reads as TGTGCCAGCAGCTTCGGACAGGGTCGGGGCTACACCTTC.

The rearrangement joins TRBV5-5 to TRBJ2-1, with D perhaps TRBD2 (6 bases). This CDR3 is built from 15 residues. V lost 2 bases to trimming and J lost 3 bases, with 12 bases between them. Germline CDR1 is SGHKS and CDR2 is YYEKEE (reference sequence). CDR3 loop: CASSFNGGVYNEQFF. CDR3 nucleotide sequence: TGTGCCAGCAGCTTTAACGGAGGGGTCTACAATGAGCAGTTCTTC.

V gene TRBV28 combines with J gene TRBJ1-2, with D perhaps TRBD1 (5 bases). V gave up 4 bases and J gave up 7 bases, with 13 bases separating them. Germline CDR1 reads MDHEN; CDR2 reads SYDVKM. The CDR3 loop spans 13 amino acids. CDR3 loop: CASSSGERVGYTF. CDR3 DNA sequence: TGTGCCAGCAGTTCGGGGGAAAGGGTTGGCTACACCTTC.

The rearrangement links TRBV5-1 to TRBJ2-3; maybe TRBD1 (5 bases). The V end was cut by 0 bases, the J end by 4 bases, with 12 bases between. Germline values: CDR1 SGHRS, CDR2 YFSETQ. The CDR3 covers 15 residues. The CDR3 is CASSLVQGSADTQYF. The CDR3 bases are TGCGCCAGCAGCTTGGTCCAGGGCAGCGCAGATACGCAGTATTTT.

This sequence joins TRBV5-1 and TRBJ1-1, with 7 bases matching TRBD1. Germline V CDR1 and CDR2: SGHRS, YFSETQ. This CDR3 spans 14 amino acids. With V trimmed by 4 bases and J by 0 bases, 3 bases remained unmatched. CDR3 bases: TGCGCCAGCAGCCAGGGGGGTATGAACACTGAAGCTTTCTTT. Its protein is CASSQGGMNTEAFF. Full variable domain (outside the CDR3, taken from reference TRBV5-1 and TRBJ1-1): KAGVTQTPRYLIKTRGQQVTLSCSPISGHRSVSWYQQTPGQGLQFLFEYFSETQRNKGNFPGRFSGRQFSNSRSEMNVSTLELGDSALYLCASSQGGMNTEAFFGQGTRLTVV.

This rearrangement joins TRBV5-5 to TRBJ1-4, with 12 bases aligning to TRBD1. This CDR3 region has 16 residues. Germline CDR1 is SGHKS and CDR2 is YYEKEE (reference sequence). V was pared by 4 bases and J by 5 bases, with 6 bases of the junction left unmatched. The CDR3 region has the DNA TGTGCCAGCAGCGGGGGGACAGGGGGCCGAAATGAAAAACTGTTTTTT. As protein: CASSGGTGGRNEKLFF.

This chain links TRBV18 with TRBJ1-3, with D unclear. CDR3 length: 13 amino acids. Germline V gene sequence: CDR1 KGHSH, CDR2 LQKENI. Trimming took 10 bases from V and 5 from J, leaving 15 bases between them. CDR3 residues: CATGEGSRNTIYF. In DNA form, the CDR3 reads TGTGCCACGGGAGAAGGGTCCAGAAACACCATATATTTT.

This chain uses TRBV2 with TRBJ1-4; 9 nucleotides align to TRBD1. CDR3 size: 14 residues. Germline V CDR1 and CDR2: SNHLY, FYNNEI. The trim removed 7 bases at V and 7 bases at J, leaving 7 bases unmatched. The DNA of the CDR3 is TGTGCCAGCACCGGACAGGGGCGAATTGAAAAACTGTTTTTT. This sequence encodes CASTGQGRIEKLFF. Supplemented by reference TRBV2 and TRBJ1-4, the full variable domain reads EPEVTQTPSHQVTQMGQEVILRCVPISNHLYFYWYRQILGQKVEFLVSFYNNEISEKSEIFDDQFSVERPDGSNFTLKIRSTKLEDSAMYFCASTGQGRIEKLFFGSGTQLSVL.

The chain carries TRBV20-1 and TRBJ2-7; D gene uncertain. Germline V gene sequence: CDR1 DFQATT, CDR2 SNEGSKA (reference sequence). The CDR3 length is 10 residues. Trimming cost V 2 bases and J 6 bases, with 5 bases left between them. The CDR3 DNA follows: TGCAGTGCTAGAAGAGTCGAGCAGTACTTC. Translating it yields CSARRVEQYF.

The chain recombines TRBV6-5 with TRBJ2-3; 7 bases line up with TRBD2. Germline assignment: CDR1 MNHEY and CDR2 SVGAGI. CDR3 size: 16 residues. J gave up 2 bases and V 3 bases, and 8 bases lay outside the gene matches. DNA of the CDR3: TGTGCCAGCAGTTATTCAGCGGGGACGGCCACAGATACGCAGTATTTT. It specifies CASSYSAGTATDTQYF.

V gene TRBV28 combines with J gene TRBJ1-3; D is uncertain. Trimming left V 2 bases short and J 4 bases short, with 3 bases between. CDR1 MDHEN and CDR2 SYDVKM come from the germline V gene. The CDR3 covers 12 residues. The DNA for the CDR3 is TGTGCCAGCAGTTTACTAGGAAACACCATATATTTT. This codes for CASSLLGNTIYF.

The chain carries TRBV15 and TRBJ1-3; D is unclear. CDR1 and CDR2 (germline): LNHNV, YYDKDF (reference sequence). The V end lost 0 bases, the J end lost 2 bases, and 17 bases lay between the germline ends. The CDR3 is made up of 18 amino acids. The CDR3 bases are TGTGCCACCAGCAGAGATCTAACGGGGAGACAAGCTGGAAACACCATATATTTT. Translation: CATSRDLTGRQAGNTIYF.

This CDR3 reads CASSVSPGQGATVYEQYF. The CDR3 bases are TGTGCCAGCAGTGTCTCGCCCGGACAGGGTGCAACCGTCTACGAGCAGTACTTC. V is TRBV6-1 and J is TRBJ2-7; TRBD1 matches at 8 bases. This CDR3 region has 18 residues. Looked up from germline, CDR1 is MNHNS and CDR2 is SASEGT. Germline trimming cut 4 bases from V and 3 bases from J; bases unmatched to any gene: 17.

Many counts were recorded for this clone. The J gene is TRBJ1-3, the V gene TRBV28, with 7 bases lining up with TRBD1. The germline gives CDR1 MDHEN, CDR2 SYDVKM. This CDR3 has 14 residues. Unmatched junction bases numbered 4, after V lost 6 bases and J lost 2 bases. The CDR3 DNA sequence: TGTGCCAGCAGGACCGGACAGGCTGGAAACACCATATATTTT. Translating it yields CASRTGQAGNTIYF.

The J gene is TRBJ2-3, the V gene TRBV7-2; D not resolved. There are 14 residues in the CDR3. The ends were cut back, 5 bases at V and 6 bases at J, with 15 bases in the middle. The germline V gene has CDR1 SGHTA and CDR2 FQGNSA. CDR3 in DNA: TGTGCCAGCAGCACTTGGGCCGGAACGGATACGCAGTATTTT. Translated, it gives CASSTWAGTDTQYF.

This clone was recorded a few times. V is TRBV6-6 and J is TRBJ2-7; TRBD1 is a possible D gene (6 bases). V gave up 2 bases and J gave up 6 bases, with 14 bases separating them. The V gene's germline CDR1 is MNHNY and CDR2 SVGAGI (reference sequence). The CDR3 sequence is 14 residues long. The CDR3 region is CASSYEGRGGEQYF. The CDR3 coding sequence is TGTGCCAGCAGTTACGAAGGGAGAGGGGGCGAGCAGTACTTC.

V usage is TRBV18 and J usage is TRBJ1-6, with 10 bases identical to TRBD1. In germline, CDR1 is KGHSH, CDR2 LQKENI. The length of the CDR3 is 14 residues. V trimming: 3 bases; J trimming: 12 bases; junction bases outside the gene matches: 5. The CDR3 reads CASSPGTGERPLHF. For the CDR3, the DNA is TGTGCCAGCTCACCGGGGACAGGGGAAAGACCCCTCCACTTT.